The rows below give T cell receptor beta chains drawn from one sample of a study of CD8+ T cells in alopecia areata. Assay used: immunoSEQ multiplex PCR; TCRdb lists only in-frame clones, some missing. In the table there are some 150,000 clones, about 86% of which are singletons. The sequenced sample was CD8+ T cells sorted from blood, obtained at week 4, from a patient treated with tofacitinib. The receptors shown here come from a human donor with alopecia areata. The CDR3 runs from the conserved cysteine through the conserved F or W. D genes are given only for firm matches. Rows give clone size only sometimes, using once, few, many, or a class for an expanded clone.

D gene	clone size	V gene	J gene	CDR3 protein	CDR3 DNA
TRBD1	.	TRBV7-9	TRBJ2-5	CASSQDPTGGETQYF	TGTGCCAGCAGCCAAGACCCGACAGGGGGGGAGACCCAGTACTTC
TRBD2	.	TRBV29-1	TRBJ2-7	CSVCSGRTYEQYF	TGCAGCGTGTGTAGCGGGAGAACCTACGAGCAGTACTTC
TRBD1	.	TRBV5-4	TRBJ2-3	CASSSLNRGRGPDTQYF	TGTGCCAGCAGCTCGCTAAACAGGGGGCGAGGCCCAGATACGCAGTATTTT
.	.	TRBV5-6	TRBJ2-4	CASSLETHLAKNIQYF	TGTGCCAGCAGCTTGGAGACGCACCTAGCCAAAAACATTCAGTACTTC
.	.	TRBV4-1	TRBJ2-3	CASSQDGGGTDTQYF	TGCGCCAGCAGCCAAGATGGAGGGGGCACAGATACGCAGTATTTT
.	.	TRBV29-1	TRBJ2-1	CSVDSREPRGTNEQFF	TGCAGCGTTGATAGCAGGGAGCCCCGAGGGACAAATGAGCAGTTCTTC
TRBD1	once	TRBV6-5	TRBJ2-7	CASSAGQAHEQYF	TGTGCCAGCAGTGCGGGACAGGCCCACGAGCAGTACTTC
TRBD1	.	TRBV27	TRBJ2-1	CASSLGTEYNEQFF	TGTGCCAGCAGTTTAGGGACAGAATACAATGAGCAGTTCTTC
.	.	TRBV11-2	TRBJ2-7	CASSQDTGEQYF	TGTGCCAGCAGCCAGGACACAGGGGAGCAGTACTTC
.	.	TRBV27	TRBJ2-7	CASSFSKGVYEQYF	TGTGCCAGCAGTTTTTCGAAGGGGGTGTACGAGCAGTACTTC
.	once	TRBV29-1	TRBJ2-7	CSVVGQGAYEQYF	TGCAGCGTTGTTGGGCAGGGCGCCTACGAGCAGTACTTC
.	.	TRBV13	TRBJ1-1	CASSNKGDLNTEAFF	TGTGCCAGCAGCAATAAAGGAGATTTGAACACTGAAGCTTTCTTT
.	once	TRBV9	TRBJ1-2	CASSVTDHYGYTF	TGTGCCAGCAGCGTGACGGATCATTATGGCTACACCTTC
.	.	TRBV23-1	TRBJ2-1	CASSQYFPQEQYNEQFF	TGCGCCAGCAGTCAATACTTCCCACAGGAACAATACAATGAGCAGTTCTTC
.	.	TRBV2	TRBJ2-7	CASSEGIRLYEQYF	TGTGCCAGCAGTGAAGGAATCCGCTTGTACGAGCAGTACTTC
TRBD2	.	TRBV5-1	TRBJ2-1	CASSPTSGSISEQFF	TGCGCCAGCAGCCCGACTAGCGGGAGTATCAGTGAGCAGTTCTTC
.	.	TRBV19	TRBJ2-1	CASSPGSRMRQFF	TGTGCCAGTAGCCCCGGTTCGAGGATGCGGCAGTTCTTC
TRBD1	.	TRBV4-1	TRBJ2-7	CASSQGIPGQGDPGGEQYF	TGCGCCAGCAGCCAAGGAATACCGGGACAGGGTGATCCCGGGGGTGAGCAGTACTTC
TRBD1	.	TRBV18	TRBJ1-2	CASSPLVPGTVSNYGYTF	TGTGCCAGCTCACCCCTAGTTCCCGGGACAGTTTCTAACTATGGCTACACCTTC
.	.	TRBV4-1	TRBJ2-7	CASSQDGTYEQYF	TGCGCCAGCAGCCAAGACGGGACCTACGAGCAGTACTTC
.	.	TRBV18	TRBJ2-2	CASSPDATPGELFF	TGTGCCAGCTCACCAGACGCGACTCCCGGGGAGCTGTTTTTT
.	.	TRBV29-1	TRBJ1-2	CSVEEKSYGYTF	TGCAGCGTTGAAGAGAAGAGCTATGGCTACACCTTC
.	few	TRBV6-5	TRBJ2-3	CASSYSGSTDTQYF	TGTGCCAGCAGTTACTCGGGGAGCACAGATACGCAGTATTTT
TRBD2	.	TRBV4-1	TRBJ2-7	CASSQGSSGTYEQYF	TGCGCCAGCAGCCAAGGCTCTAGCGGAACCTACGAGCAGTACTTC
.	.	TRBV29-1	TRBJ1-3	CSVEDGSSSGNTIYF	TGCAGCGTTGAAGACGGCAGCTCCTCTGGAAACACCATATATTTT
TRBD2	few	TRBV7-9	TRBJ2-7	CASSLPSGGMNEQYF	TGTGCCAGCAGCCTACCTAGCGGGGGAATGAACGAGCAGTACTTC
.	few	TRBV7-9	TRBJ2-7	CASSPSRGHYEQYF	TGTGCCAGCAGCCCCTCCCGGGGACACTACGAGCAGTACTTC
.	.	TRBV7-2	TRBJ2-3	CASSLARLDTQYF	TGTGCCAGCAGCTTAGCGCGATTGGATACGCAGTATTTT
.	.	TRBV29-1	TRBJ2-1	CSVEGPLLTDTHSYNEQFF	TGCAGCGTTGAAGGGCCCCTCCTAACAGATACCCACTCCTACAATGAGCAGTTCTTC
.	.	TRBV2	TRBJ2-1	CASSDGVRGQFF	TGTGCCAGCAGTGATGGGGTACGGGGGCAGTTCTTC
.	many	TRBV5-1	TRBJ2-7	CASSLEGRAYEQYF	TGCGCCAGCAGCTTGGAGGGCAGGGCCTACGAGCAGTACTTC
.	.	TRBV27	TRBJ2-2	CASSLGPSSTGELFF	TGTGCCAGCAGTTTGGGACCCTCCTCCACCGGGGAGCTGTTTTTT
TRBD2	few	TRBV27	TRBJ2-7	CASSLRDYSYEQYF	TGTGCCAGCAGTCTCCGGGACTACTCCTACGAGCAGTACTTC
.	.	TRBV4-2	TRBJ2-6	CASSQDDFSGANVLTF	TGTGCCAGCAGCCAAGATGACTTCTCTGGGGCCAACGTCCTGACTTTC
TRBD1	once	TRBV2	TRBJ2-1	CASSARDRPYNEQFF	TGTGCCAGCAGCGCCCGGGACAGGCCTTACAATGAGCAGTTCTTC
.	.	TRBV29-1	TRBJ1-2	CSVEIYLYGYTF	TGCAGCGTTGAGATCTACCTCTATGGCTACACCTTC
TRBD1	.	TRBV18	TRBJ1-2	CASSPPGQGTYGYTF	TGTGCCAGCTCACCACCGGGACAGGGGACCTATGGCTACACCTTC
.	.	TRBV11-2	TRBJ1-4	CASSLRPRETNEKLFF	TGTGCCAGCAGCTTACGTCCACGGGAGACTAATGAAAAACTGTTTTTT
TRBD1	.	TRBV7-9	TRBJ1-5	CASSKGTEIDPQHF	TGTGCCAGCAGCAAGGGGACAGAGATCGATCCCCAGCATTTT
TRBD2	few	TRBV7-9	TRBJ2-3	CASSSPPAGGPDTQYF	TGTGCCAGCAGCTCCCCCCCCGCGGGAGGGCCAGATACGCAGTATTTT
.	.	TRBV7-6	TRBJ1-2	CASSLGEANYGYTF	TGTGCCAGCAGCTTAGGGGAGGCTAACTATGGCTACACCTTC
TRBD1	.	TRBV18	TRBJ1-1	CASSIIHRGRAFF	TGTGCCAGCTCAATAATTCACAGGGGACGGGCTTTCTTT
.	.	TRBV7-8	TRBJ2-3	CASSLEGTDTQYF	TGTGCCAGCAGCTTAGAGGGCACAGATACGCAGTATTTT
TRBD1	.	TRBV7-6	TRBJ1-5	CASSSGQDSNQPQHF	TGTGCCAGCAGCTCGGGACAGGATAGCAATCAGCCCCAGCATTTT
TRBD2	.	TRBV7-2	TRBJ2-3	CASSSSLPGGGLAHDTQYF	TGTGCCAGCAGCTCCTCCTTACCTGGGGGGGGACTAGCGCACGATACGCAGTATTTT
.	.	TRBV6-5	TRBJ1-4	CASSYANRNEKLFF	TGTGCCAGCAGTTACGCCAACAGGAATGAAAAACTGTTTTTT
TRBD1	.	TRBV27	TRBJ2-7	CASSLGTGGHEQYF	TGTGCCAGCAGTTTGGGAACAGGGGGCCACGAGCAGTACTTC
.	.	TRBV29-1	TRBJ1-4	CSVFTGGKLFF	TGCAGCGTTTTCACGGGGGGAAAACTGTTTTTT
TRBD1	.	TRBV19	TRBJ1-5	CASKDRGRFQPQHF	TGTGCCAGTAAAGACAGGGGAAGGTTTCAGCCCCAGCATTTT
TRBD1	.	TRBV4-1	TRBJ2-1	CASSQLAGGDEQFF	TGCGCCAGCAGCCAACTTGCAGGGGGCGATGAGCAGTTCTTC
.	.	TRBV14	TRBJ1-1	CASNELNTEAFF	TGTGCCAGCAACGAGCTGAACACTGAAGCTTTCTTT
.	.	TRBV30	TRBJ2-7	CAWTHRRVGYEQYF	TGTGCCTGGACCCACCGCAGGGTAGGCTACGAGCAGTACTTC
.	.	TRBV6-5	TRBJ2-2	CASRSTGELFF	TGTGCCAGCAGATCCACCGGGGAGCTGTTTTTT
.	.	TRBV5-1	TRBJ2-1	CASSLDGVEQFF	TGCGCCAGCAGCTTGGACGGGGTGGAGCAGTTCTTC
.	.	TRBV19	TRBJ1-1	CASSSPRVPEAFF	TGTGCCAGTAGTAGCCCCCGGGTTCCTGAAGCTTTCTTT
.	.	TRBV14	TRBJ2-1	CASSQDLYQPNEQFF	TGTGCCAGCAGCCAAGATCTATATCAGCCCAATGAGCAGTTCTTC
.	.	TRBV5-4	TRBJ2-7	CASSILPGDEQYF	TGTGCCAGCAGCATCCTTCCCGGAGACGAGCAGTACTTC
TRBD2	.	TRBV29-1	TRBJ2-1	CSVPKQREDNEQFF	TGCAGCGTCCCCAAACAGCGGGAGGACAATGAGCAGTTCTTC